Sequencing of this T cell receptor beta chain was carried out in a study of cytomegalovirus exposure and HLA in healthy donors. Regarding the study as a whole: Near-uniform donor sequencing depth was presumed by presence/absence analyses. According to an earlier analysis, most TCR beta V segments yielded productive rearrangements about 87% or about 30% of the time. Later on, a genetic analysis was performed. It linked a missense variant in DCLRE1C with V- and J-gene trimming of TCR beta. CMV serostatus was the sole immune exposure data available.

A single count supports this clone. Its antigen is still unknown. With 60 Vbeta and 13 Jbeta primers, the PCR was carried out. The protocol was immunoSEQ multiplex PCR, while the TCRdb copy is restricted to in-frame clones and leaves out a portion. The data hold around 270,000 clones, with about 80% observed a single time. The receptor was derived from a girl under 10 years old in good health and CMV-seronegative. The sample was PBMCs.

CDR3: CSAVRPEAAEQYF. The CDR3 coding sequence is TGCAGCGCCGTAAGGCCCGAAGCGGCCGAGCAGTACTTC. The chain combines TRBV29-1 with TRBJ2-7; perhaps TRBD2 as D (5 bases). Per germline, CDR1 SQVTM and CDR2 ANQGSEA. Trimming shortened V by 7 bases and J by 6 bases, and 19 bases separated the two germline ends. The CDR3 consists of 13 residues.